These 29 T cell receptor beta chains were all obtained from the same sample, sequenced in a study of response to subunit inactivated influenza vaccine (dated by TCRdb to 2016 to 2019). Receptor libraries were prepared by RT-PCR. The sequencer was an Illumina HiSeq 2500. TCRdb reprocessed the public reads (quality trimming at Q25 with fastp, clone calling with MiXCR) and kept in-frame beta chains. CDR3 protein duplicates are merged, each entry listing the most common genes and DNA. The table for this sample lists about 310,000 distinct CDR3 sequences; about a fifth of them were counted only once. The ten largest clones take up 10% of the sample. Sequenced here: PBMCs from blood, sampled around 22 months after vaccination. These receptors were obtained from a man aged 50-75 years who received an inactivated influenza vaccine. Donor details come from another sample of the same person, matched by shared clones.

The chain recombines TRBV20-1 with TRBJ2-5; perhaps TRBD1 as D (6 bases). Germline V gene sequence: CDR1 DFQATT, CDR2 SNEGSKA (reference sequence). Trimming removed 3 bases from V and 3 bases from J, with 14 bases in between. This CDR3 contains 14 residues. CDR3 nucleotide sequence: TGCAGTGCTAGTAGGGGACAACTAAAAGAGACCCAGTACTTC. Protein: CSASRGQLKETQYF.

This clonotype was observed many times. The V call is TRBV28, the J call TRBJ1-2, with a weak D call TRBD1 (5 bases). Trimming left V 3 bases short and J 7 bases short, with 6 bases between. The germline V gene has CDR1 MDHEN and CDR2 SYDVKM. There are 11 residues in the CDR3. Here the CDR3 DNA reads TGTGCCAGCAGTTTTGGGGCTGGCTACACCTTC. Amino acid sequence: CASSFGAGYTF.

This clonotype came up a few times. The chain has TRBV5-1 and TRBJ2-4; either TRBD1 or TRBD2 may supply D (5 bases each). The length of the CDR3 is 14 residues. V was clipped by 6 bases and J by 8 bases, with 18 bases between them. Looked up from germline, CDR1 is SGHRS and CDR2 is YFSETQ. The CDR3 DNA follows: TGCGCCAGCAACCGGGACGGGAACGGTGACATTCAGTACTTC. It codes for CASNRDGNGDIQYF. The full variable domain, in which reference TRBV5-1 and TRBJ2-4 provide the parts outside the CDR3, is KAGVTQTPRYLIKTRGQQVTLSCSPISGHRSVSWYQQTPGQGLQFLFEYFSETQRNKGNFPGRFSGRQFSNSRSEMNVSTLELGDSALYLCASNRDGNGDIQYFGAGTRLSVL.

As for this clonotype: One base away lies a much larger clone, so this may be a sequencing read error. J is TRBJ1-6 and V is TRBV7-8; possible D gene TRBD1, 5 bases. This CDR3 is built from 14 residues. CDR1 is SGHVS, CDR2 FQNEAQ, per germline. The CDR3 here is CASSFVGATSALHF. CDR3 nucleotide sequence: TGTGCCAGCAGCTTTGTTGGGGCGACTTCAGCCCTCCACTTT.

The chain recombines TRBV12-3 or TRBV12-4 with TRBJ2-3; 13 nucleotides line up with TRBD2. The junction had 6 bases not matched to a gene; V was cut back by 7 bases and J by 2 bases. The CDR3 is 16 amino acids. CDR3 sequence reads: CASTLGTSGTTDTQYF. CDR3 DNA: TGTGCCAGCACCCTGGGGACTAGCGGGACCACAGATACGCAGTATTTT.

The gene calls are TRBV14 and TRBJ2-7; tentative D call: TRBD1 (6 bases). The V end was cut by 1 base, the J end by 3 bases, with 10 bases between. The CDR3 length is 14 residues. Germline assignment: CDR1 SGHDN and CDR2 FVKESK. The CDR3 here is CASSQGGPDYEQYF. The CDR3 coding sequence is TGTGCCAGCAGCCAAGGGGGGCCCGACTACGAGCAGTACTTC.

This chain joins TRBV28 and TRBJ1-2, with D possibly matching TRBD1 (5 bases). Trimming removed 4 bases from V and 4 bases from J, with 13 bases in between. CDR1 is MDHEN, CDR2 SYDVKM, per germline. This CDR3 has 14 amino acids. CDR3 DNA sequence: TGTGCCAGCAGTTCAGGGACTAGCGGCTATGGCTACACCTTC. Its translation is CASSSGTSGYGYTF.

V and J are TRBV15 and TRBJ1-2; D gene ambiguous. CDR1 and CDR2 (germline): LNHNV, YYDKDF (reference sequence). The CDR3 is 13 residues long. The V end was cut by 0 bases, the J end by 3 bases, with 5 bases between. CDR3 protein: CATSRDPDYGYTF. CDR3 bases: TGTGCCACCAGCAGAGATCCTGACTATGGCTACACCTTC.

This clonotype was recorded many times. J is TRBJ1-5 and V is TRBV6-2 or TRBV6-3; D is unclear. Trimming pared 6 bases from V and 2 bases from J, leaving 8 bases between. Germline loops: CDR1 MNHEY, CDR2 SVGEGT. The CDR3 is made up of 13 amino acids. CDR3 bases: TGTGCCAGCAGCCTTCCGGGCAATCAGCCCCAGCATTTT. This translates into CASSLPGNQPQHF.

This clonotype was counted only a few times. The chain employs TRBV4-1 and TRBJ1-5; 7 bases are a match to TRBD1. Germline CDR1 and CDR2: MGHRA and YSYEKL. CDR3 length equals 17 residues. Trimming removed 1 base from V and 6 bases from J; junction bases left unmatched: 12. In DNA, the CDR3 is TGCGCCAGCAGCCAAGGCCTCGCGAGGGGGCTGAGTCAGCCCCAGCATTTT. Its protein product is CASSQGLARGLSQPQHF.

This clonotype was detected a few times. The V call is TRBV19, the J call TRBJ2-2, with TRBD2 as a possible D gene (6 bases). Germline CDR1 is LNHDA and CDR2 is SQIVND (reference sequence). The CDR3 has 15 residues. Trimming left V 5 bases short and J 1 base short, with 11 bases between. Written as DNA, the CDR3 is TGTGCCAGTAGTCTCACTAGCTGGAACACCGGGGAGCTGTTTTTT. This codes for CASSLTSWNTGELFF. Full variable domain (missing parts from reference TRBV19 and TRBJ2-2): DGGITQSPKYLFRKEGQNVTLSCEQNLNHDAMYWYRQDPGQGLRLIYYSQIVNDFQKGDIAEGYSVSREKKESFPLTVTSAQKNPTAFYLCASSLTSWNTGELFFGEGSRLTVL.

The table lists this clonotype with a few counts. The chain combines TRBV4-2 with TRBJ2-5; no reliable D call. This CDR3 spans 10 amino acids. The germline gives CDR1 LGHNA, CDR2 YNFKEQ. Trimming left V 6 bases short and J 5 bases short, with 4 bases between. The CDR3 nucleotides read TGTGCCAGCAGAATGGAGACCCAGTACTTC. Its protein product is CASRMETQYF.

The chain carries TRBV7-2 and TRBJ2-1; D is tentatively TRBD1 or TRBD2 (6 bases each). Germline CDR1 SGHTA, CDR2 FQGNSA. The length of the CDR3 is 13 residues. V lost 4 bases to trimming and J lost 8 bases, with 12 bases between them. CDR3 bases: TGTGCCAGCAGCTCCGGGGGCCGGGATGAGCAGTTCTTC. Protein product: CASSSGGRDEQFF. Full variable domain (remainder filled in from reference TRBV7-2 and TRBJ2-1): GAGVSQSPSNKVTEKGKDVELRCDPISGHTALYWYRQSLGQGLEFLIYFQGNSAPDKSGLPSDRFSAERTGGSVSTLTIQRTQQEDSAVYLCASSSGGRDEQFFGPGTRLTVL.

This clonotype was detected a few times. The CDR3 is CASSLGTDYSSYEQYF. CDR3 sequence (DNA): TGTGCCAGCAGTTTAGGGACAGACTATAGTTCCTACGAGCAGTACTTC. This rearrangement joins TRBV12-3 or TRBV12-4 to TRBJ2-7, with D tentatively TRBD1 (6 bases). This CDR3 region has 16 residues. Between the trimmed V and J ends, which lost 1 base and 1 base, there was a span of 14 bases.

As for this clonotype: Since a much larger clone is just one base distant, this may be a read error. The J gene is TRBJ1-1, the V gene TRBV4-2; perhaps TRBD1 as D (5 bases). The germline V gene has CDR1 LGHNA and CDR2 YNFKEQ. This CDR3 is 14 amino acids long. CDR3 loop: CANSLLGTNTEAFF. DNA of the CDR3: TGTGCCAACAGCCTGCTAGGGACGAACACTGAAGCTTTCTTT.

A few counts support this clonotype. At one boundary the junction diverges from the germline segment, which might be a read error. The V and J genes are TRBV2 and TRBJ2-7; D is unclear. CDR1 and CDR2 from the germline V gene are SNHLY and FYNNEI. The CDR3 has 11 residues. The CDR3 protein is CASTEGYEQYF. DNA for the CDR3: TGTGCCAGCACTGAAGGCTACGAGCAGTACTTC.

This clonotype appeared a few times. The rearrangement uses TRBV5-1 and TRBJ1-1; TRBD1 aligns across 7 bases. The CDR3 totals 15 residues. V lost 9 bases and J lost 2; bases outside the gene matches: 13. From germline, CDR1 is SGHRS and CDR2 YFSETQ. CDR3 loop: CATRPTGTENTEAFF. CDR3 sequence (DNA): TGCGCCACTCGGCCAACCGGGACAGAAAACACTGAAGCTTTCTTT.

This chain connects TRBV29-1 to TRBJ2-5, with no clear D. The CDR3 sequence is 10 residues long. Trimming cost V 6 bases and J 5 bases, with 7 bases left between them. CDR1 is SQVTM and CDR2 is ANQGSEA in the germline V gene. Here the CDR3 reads CSVFGETQYF. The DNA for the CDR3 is TGCAGCGTCTTTGGCGAGACCCAGTACTTC.

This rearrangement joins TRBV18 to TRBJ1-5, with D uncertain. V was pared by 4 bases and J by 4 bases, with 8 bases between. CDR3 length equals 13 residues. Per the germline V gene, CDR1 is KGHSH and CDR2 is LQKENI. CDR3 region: CASSRTENQPQHF. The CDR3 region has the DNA TGTGCCAGCTCACGGACGGAGAATCAGCCCCAGCATTTT.

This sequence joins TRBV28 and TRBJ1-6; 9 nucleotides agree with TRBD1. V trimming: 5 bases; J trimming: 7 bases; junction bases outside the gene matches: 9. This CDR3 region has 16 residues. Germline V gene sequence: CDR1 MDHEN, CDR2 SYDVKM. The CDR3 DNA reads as TGTGCCAGCAGTATAACCGGGACAGGGTACAATTCACCCCTCCACTTT. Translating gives CASSITGTGYNSPLHF.

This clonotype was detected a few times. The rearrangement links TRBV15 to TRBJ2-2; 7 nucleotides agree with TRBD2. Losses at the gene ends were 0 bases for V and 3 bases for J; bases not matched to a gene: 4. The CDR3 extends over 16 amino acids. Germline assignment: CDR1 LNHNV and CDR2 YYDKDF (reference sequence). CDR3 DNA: TGTGCCACCAGCAGAGATATAGCGGGTTACACCGGGGAGCTGTTTTTT. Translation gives CATSRDIAGYTGELFF. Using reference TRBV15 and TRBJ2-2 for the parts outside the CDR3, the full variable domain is DAMVIQNPRYQVTQFGKPVTLSCSQTLNHNVMYWYQQKSSQAPKLLFHYYDKDFNNEADTPDNFQSRRPNTSFCFLDIRSPGLGDTAMYLCATSRDIAGYTGELFFGEGSRLTVL.

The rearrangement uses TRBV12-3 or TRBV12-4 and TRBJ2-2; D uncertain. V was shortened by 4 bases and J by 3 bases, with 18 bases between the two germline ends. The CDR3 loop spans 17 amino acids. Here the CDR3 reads CASSYNSGDTYTGELFF. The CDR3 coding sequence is TGTGCCAGCAGTTACAACTCCGGAGACACTTACACCGGGGAGCTGTTTTTT.

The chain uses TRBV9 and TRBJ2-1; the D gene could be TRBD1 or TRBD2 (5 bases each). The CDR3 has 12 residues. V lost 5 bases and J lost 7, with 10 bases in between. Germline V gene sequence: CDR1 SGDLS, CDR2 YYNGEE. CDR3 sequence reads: CASSAEGNEQFF. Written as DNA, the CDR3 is TGTGCCAGCAGTGCCGAGGGGAATGAGCAGTTCTTC.

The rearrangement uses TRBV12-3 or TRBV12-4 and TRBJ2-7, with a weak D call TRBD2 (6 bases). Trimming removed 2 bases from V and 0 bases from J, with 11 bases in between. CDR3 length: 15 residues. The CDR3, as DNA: TGTGCCAGCAGTTTATCGGCGGGGAGCTCCTACGAGCAGTACTTC. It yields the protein CASSLSAGSSYEQYF.

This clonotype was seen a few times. Written as DNA, the CDR3 is TGCGCCAGCAGCTGGGGACAGGGGAGAAATGAAAAACTGTTTTTT. Translating gives CASSWGQGRNEKLFF. The rearrangement joins TRBV5-1 to TRBJ1-4; the match to TRBD1 covers 10 bases. The J segment lost 5 bases and the V segment lost 3 bases, leaving 4 bases of the junction unmatched. Germline V lookup: CDR1 SGHRS, CDR2 YFSETQ. This CDR3 contains 15 residues.

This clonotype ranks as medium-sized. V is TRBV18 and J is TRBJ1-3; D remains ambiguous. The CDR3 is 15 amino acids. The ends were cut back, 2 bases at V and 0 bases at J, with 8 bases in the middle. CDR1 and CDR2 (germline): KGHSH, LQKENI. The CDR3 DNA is TGTGCCAGCTCACCATCCTCATCCTCTGGAAACACCATATATTTT. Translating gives CASSPSSSSGNTIYF.

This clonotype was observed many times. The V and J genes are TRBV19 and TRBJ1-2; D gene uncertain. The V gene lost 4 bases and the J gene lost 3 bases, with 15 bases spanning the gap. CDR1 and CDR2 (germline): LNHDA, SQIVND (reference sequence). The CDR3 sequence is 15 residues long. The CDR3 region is CASSTTMEGYYGYTF. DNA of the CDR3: TGTGCCAGTAGTACCACTATGGAAGGCTACTATGGCTACACCTTC.

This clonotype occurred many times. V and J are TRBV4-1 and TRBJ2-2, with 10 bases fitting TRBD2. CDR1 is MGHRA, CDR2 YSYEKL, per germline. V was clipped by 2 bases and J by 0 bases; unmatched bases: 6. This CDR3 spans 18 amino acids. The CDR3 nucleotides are TGCGCCAGCAGCCAATTTCTAGCGGGGGACGCGAACACCGGGGAGCTGTTTTTT. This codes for CASSQFLAGDANTGELFF.

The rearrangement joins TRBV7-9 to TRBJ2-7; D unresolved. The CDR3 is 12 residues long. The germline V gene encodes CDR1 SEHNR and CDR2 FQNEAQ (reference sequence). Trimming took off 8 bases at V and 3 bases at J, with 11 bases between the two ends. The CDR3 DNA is TGTGCCAGCTCCGCGATTAACTACGAGCAGTACTTC. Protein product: CASSAINYEQYF.